This T cell receptor beta chain stems from a study of shared clonotypes between healthy human individuals. On sorted subsets, replicate PCRs used about 200 ng DNA, or 30,000 or so T cell genomes. TCRdb's table, derived via immunoSEQ multiplex PCR, lists solely in-frame clones and lacks some. The sample consists of some 1.5 million clones, 98% of them appearing once. This TCR derives from a man aged 25 to 40 in good health. Sequencing was carried out using naive CD4+ T cells sorted from blood. Subset meaning: CD45RA+ positively selected.

CDR3 nucleotides: TGTGCCAGCAGGGCTAACTTAAACGGCTACGAGCAGTACTTC. Its protein is CASRANLNGYEQYF. V and J are TRBV2 and TRBJ2-7; D is uncertain. Trimming left V 6 bases short and J 3 bases short, with 15 bases between. CDR1 is SNHLY and CDR2 is FYNNEI in the germline V gene. CDR3 length: 14 amino acids.